This T cell receptor (beta chain) stems from a study of cytotoxic CD8 clonotypes in ibrutinib-treated CLL. A note on this clone: Its antigen is undetermined.

PBMCs that had been cryopreserved were the source of 2 to 2.5 micrograms of genomic DNA for TCR beta libraries. Study observations and caveats: The study sampled sustained-remission and progressing patients at different times. Baseline clonality, higher than in age-matched healthy donors, tracked circulating CD8+ T-cell counts. Clonality went higher at ibrutinib response and then dropped back toward baseline at progression.

This CDR3 comprises 15 residues. CDR1 LNHDA and CDR2 SQIVND come from the germline V gene (reference sequence). The V end was cut by 5 bases, the J end by 0 bases, with 8 bases between. Repertoires were generated with immunoSEQ multiplex PCR, while TCRdb's copy carries only in-frame clones and drops some. The repertoire has about 80,000 clones, 75% to 85% of them found once; the top ten carry more than 4.5%. The chain uses TRBV19 and TRBJ2-6; D gene uncertain. The sample here was PBMCs, taken after 12 months of ibrutinib treatment. The receptor's source is a human donor with chronic lymphocytic leukemia. The CDR3: CASSSLSSGANVLTF. Written as DNA, the CDR3 is TGTGCCAGTAGTTCCCTGAGCTCTGGGGCCAACGTCCTGACTTTC.